Described below is a single T cell receptor (beta chain) sequence and its context. The antigen is unknown. The J segment lost 5 bases and the V segment lost 4 bases, leaving 10 bases of the junction unmatched. CDR1 and CDR2 from the germline V gene are SGHTA and FQGTGA. The CDR3 covers 15 residues. These data originate in a study of CD8+CD57+ T cells in acquired aplastic anemia. For the study at large: DNA per sorted CD4+ or CD8+ sample ranged roughly 0.17 to 27.4 ug, averaging 3.2 ug.

The template for TCR beta VDJ and CDR3 sequence profiling was genomic DNA. TCRdb re-derived calls from the reads in MiXCR, one entry per CDR3 protein. The sample records about 260,000 distinct CDR3 sequences, 82% being singletons. The patients chosen for sequencing had shown expansion of CD8+CD57+ cells (detected by flow cytometry). The diagnosis in all patients was severe acquired aplastic anemia. Findings and caveats of the study: Between patients and controls, approximately 29 CD8+ CDR3 sequences were found in common. The CD8+ Simpson's diversity of patients and controls was not significantly different.

The material sequenced was sorted CD4+, CD8+, or CD8+CD57+ T cells (not recorded which) from PBMCs. This chain uses TRBV7-3 with TRBJ2-5, with 7 bases that match TRBD2. The clonotype comes from a human donor with aplastic anemia. The CDR3 loop is CASSSYGARGETQYF. CDR3 in DNA: TGTGCCAGCAGCTCCTACGGCGCGCGGGGGGAGACCCAGTACTTC.